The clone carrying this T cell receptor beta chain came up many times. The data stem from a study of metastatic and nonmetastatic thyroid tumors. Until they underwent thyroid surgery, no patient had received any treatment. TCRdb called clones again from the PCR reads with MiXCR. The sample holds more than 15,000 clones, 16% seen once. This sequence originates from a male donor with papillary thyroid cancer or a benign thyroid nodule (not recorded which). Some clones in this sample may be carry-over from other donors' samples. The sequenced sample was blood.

The CDR3 nucleotides read TGCGCCAGCAGCCAAGTAACTAGCGGGAGGGCAGATACGCAGTATTTT. This gives the protein CASSQVTSGRADTQYF. The genes are TRBV4-3 and TRBJ2-3, with 13 bases identical to TRBD2. The V gene end was trimmed by 1 base and the J gene end by 4 bases; junction bases not matched to a gene: 2. Per the germline V gene, CDR1 is LGHNA and CDR2 is YSLEER. There are 16 residues in the CDR3.